The 5 T cell receptor beta chains below were found in one sample sequenced in a study of Siglec-9 on CD8 T cells in melanoma. Profiling relied on immunoSEQ multiplex PCR, and the TCRdb table lists in-frame clones only, not all of them. This sample carries 30,000 to 45,000 clones, roughly 84% of them seen once, and the ten largest clones take around 1.8%. Material for sequencing was Siglec-9- CD8+ T cells sorted from blood. The receptors were gathered from a human donor in good health.

The chain joins TRBV19 to TRBJ1-4; D is undetermined. Germline CDR1 reads LNHDA; CDR2 reads SQIVND (reference sequence). The CDR3 has 17 amino acids. Trimming cost V 3 bases and J 1 base, with 15 bases left between them. DNA of the CDR3: TGTGCCAGTAGTATTTGGACGGAACTGGGAACTAATGAAAAACTGTTTTTT. Protein: CASSIWTELGTNEKLFF.

This clone was observed a handful of times. The V and J genes are TRBV6-1 and TRBJ2-2; D is undetermined. The CDR3 loop spans 14 amino acids. Germline lookup yields CDR1 MNHNS and CDR2 SASEGT. The ends were cut back, 5 bases at V and 6 bases at J, with 13 bases in the middle. The CDR3 region has the DNA TGTGCCAGCAGTTATAAGAGTGAAGCCGGGGAGCTGTTTTTT. Protein product: CASSYKSEAGELFF.

J is TRBJ2-3 and V is TRBV14, with D uncertain. Germline CDR1 reads SGHDN; CDR2 reads FVKESK. The CDR3 totals 13 residues. The germline V and J ends were trimmed by 1 base and 8 bases, with 10 bases remaining between them. CDR3 sequence (DNA): TGTGCCAGCAGCCAAGCCGTCTTGGGTACGCAGTATTTT. It specifies CASSQAVLGTQYF. Filled out from reference TRBV14 and TRBJ2-3, the complete variable domain reads EAGVTQFPSHSVIEKGQTVTLRCDPISGHDNLYWYRRVMGKEIKFLLHFVKESKQDESGMPNNRFLAERTGGTYSTLKVQPAELEDSGVYFCASSQAVLGTQYFGPGTRLTVL.

The chain carries TRBV6-1 and TRBJ2-3, with no clear D. Trimming removed 4 bases at V and 2 bases at J, with 13 bases between. The CDR3 loop spans 15 amino acids. The germline gives CDR1 MNHNS, CDR2 SASEGT. The CDR3 is CASSGSTQPTDTQYF. The CDR3 DNA reads as TGTGCCAGCAGTGGTTCTACTCAACCCACAGATACGCAGTATTTT.

The rearrangement uses TRBV25-1 and TRBJ2-3; TRBD2 matches 11 bases. The germline gives CDR1 MGHDK, CDR2 SYGVNS. V lost 10 bases and J lost 1; bases outside the gene matches: 4. The CDR3 spans 14 residues. The CDR3 loop is CATDSGGGTDTQYF. In DNA form, the CDR3 reads TGTGCCACCGATAGCGGGGGGGGCACAGATACGCAGTATTTT.